These 23 T cell receptor beta chains were sequenced from one sample in a study of post-analysis software for immune sequencing data (dated by TCRdb to about 2015). No antigens are known for them. What the work shows at the level of the full study, not this receptor alone: Patients showed significantly higher frequencies than controls for a few TRBV segments, among them TRBV5-6, TRBV5-1 and TRBV20-1.

The receptor library was made with PCR. The listed sequencing device is Illumina HiSeq 2500. To reduce PCR and sequencing biases, unique molecular identifiers were built into the TCR beta cDNA libraries. Starting from the raw public reads, TCRdb applied fastp trimming at Q25, assembled clones with MiXCR and retained in-frame beta chains. Here each entry gathers all rows of one CDR3 protein and keeps the most common genes and DNA. This sample has some 890,000 distinct CDR3 sequences in its table, and around 53% of those were observed once. The top ten constitute approximately 4.2% of the sample. Sequencing used blood. These receptors were obtained from a girl aged 5-17 years with multiple sclerosis.

This chain joins TRBV6-5 and TRBJ1-6; D is unclear. From germline, CDR1 is MNHEY and CDR2 SVGAGI. The ends were cut back, 3 bases at V and 7 bases at J, with 10 bases in the middle. This CDR3 spans 14 amino acids. The CDR3 here is CASSYLNSNSPLHF. The CDR3 DNA reads TGTGCCAGCAGTTATCTAAACAGCAATTCACCCCTCCACTTT.

In this sample, this clonotype turned up once. The J gene is TRBJ1-2, the V gene TRBV3-1; 7 bases map to TRBD1. V trimming: 5 bases; J trimming: 5 bases; junction bases outside the gene matches: 14. Germline values: CDR1 LGHDT, CDR2 YNNKEL (reference sequence). The CDR3 totals 16 residues. The CDR3 sequence is CASSSFPGQNSYGYTF. DNA of the CDR3: TGTGCCAGCAGCTCCTTTCCGGGACAGAACTCTTATGGCTACACCTTC.

This clonotype was counted once. This chain connects TRBV3-1 to TRBJ2-1; weak D call: TRBD2 (6 bases). The ends were cut back, 1 base at V and 0 bases at J, with 10 bases in the middle. This CDR3 contains 16 residues. Germline assignment: CDR1 LGHDT and CDR2 YNNKEL (reference sequence). Written as DNA, the CDR3 is TGTGCCAGCAGCCAAGTGACGGGAGCCTCCTACAATGAGCAGTTCTTC. The encoded protein is CASSQVTGASYNEQFF.

As regards this clonotype: Germline is not matched at one junction end, which may reflect a read error. The gene calls are TRBV7-7 and TRBJ2-1; 14 bases match TRBD2. The CDR3 is 16 amino acids. Germline V gene sequence: CDR1 SSHAT, CDR2 FNYEAQ (reference sequence). CDR3 in DNA: TGTGCTAGCAGCCCCCGGACTAGCGGGAGGTACAGTGAGCAGTTCTTC. Translating gives CASSPRTSGRYSEQFF. Combining the CDR3 with reference TRBV7-7 and TRBJ2-1 gives the whole variable domain GAGVSQSPRYKVTKRGQDVTLRCDPISSHATLYWYQQALGQGPEFLTYFNYEAQPDKSGLPSDRFSAERPEGSISTLTIQRTEQRDSAMYRCASSPRTSGRYSEQFFGPGTRLTVL.

The chain links TRBV29-1 to TRBJ1-1; 7 positions match TRBD1. V dropped 7 bases and J dropped 5; count of bases not matched to a gene: 10. The germline gives CDR1 SQVTM, CDR2 ANQGSEA. The CDR3 is 13 residues long. The chain's CDR3 is CSAARQGGTEAFF. CDR3 bases: TGCAGCGCTGCGCGACAGGGCGGAACTGAAGCTTTCTTT.

The chain recombines TRBV3-1 with TRBJ2-3; 8 bases align to TRBD2. V lost 4 bases to trimming and J lost 4 bases; unmatched junction nucleotides: 4. The CDR3 totals 14 residues. CDR1 and CDR2 (germline): LGHDT, YNNKEL (reference sequence). CDR3 nucleotide sequence: TGTGCCAGCAGCCCCGCGGGACTAGCAGATACGCAGTATTTT. It is translated as CASSPAGLADTQYF.

This clonotype was recorded a few times. The rearrangement links TRBV9 to TRBJ1-5; tentatively, D is TRBD1 (5 bases). Trimming removed 2 bases from V and 9 bases from J, with 12 bases in between. The germline V gene encodes CDR1 SGDLS and CDR2 YYNGEE. CDR3 length: 13 amino acids. CDR3 coding DNA: TGTGCCAGCAGCGTCCAGGCCGGGGGGCCCCAGCATTTT. Its translation is CASSVQAGGPQHF.

V usage is TRBV5-1 and J usage is TRBJ2-5; D unresolved. The CDR3 runs to 13 residues. V shed 4 bases and J shed 3 bases, with 10 bases lying between them. Germline V gene sequence: CDR1 SGHRS, CDR2 YFSETQ. For the CDR3, the DNA is TGCGCCAGCAGCCCCAGATTAGAAGAGACCCAGTACTTC. Translated, it gives CASSPRLEETQYF.

The chain carries TRBV7-8 and TRBJ1-3, with 8 bases identical to TRBD1. The CDR3 runs to 16 residues. Germline trimming cut 1 base from V and 2 bases from J; bases unmatched to any gene: 4. The germline gives CDR1 SGHVS, CDR2 FQNEAQ. This chain's CDR3 is CASSLGVRGPGNTIYF. CDR3 sequence (DNA): TGTGCCAGCAGCTTAGGGGTCAGGGGGCCTGGAAACACCATATATTTT.

The genes are TRBV2 and TRBJ1-5; TRBD1 aligns across 7 bases. The V gene end was trimmed by 7 bases and the J gene end by 6 bases; junction bases not matched to a gene: 6. The CDR3 is made up of 13 amino acids. Germline lookup yields CDR1 SNHLY and CDR2 FYNNEI. CDR3 amino acids: CASTLEGAQPQHF. The DNA of the CDR3 is TGTGCCAGCACCCTTGAGGGGGCTCAGCCCCAGCATTTT. The full variable domain, with the rest looked up from reference TRBV2 and TRBJ1-5, is EPEVTQTPSHQVTQMGQEVILRCVPISNHLYFYWYRQILGQKVEFLVSFYNNEISEKSEIFDDQFSVERPDGSNFTLKIRSTKLEDSAMYFCASTLEGAQPQHFGDGTRLSIL.

J is TRBJ2-4 and V is TRBV7-2; D remains unclear. The J call could be wrong; TRBJ2-7 is a better fit for the DNA end. CDR1 is SGHTA, CDR2 FQGNSA, per germline. The CDR3 sequence is 13 residues long. The CDR3 sequence is CASSYLTLYEQYF. CDR3 bases: TGTGCCAGCAGCTACCTAACCCTCTACGAGCAGTACTTC.

This chain's CDR3 is CSVRTGIDEQYF. As DNA, the CDR3 is TGCAGCGTCCGGACAGGGATCGACGAGCAGTACTTC. The rearrangement uses TRBV29-1 and TRBJ2-7; TRBD1 agrees at 8 bases. Germline V lookup: CDR1 SQVTM, CDR2 ANQGSEA. The CDR3 consists of 12 residues. V trimming: 6 bases; J trimming: 5 bases; junction bases outside the gene matches: 6.

This sequence joins TRBV10-3 and TRBJ2-1, with D perhaps matching TRBD2 (6 bases). Germline CDR1 reads ENHRY; CDR2 reads SYGVKD. The CDR3 length is 15 residues. V was trimmed by 4 bases and J by 0 bases, leaving 10 bases between them. CDR3 loop: CAISGNGSSYNEQFF. CDR3 DNA: TGTGCCATCAGTGGCAACGGGAGCTCCTACAATGAGCAGTTCTTC.

The gene calls are TRBV6-6 and TRBJ2-7; TRBD2 is a possible D gene (6 bases). The CDR3 contains 12 residues. Germline loops: CDR1 MNHNY, CDR2 SVGAGI (reference sequence). Trimming took 7 bases from V and 6 from J, leaving 13 bases between them. The CDR3 here is CASNTAGGEQYF. CDR3 coding DNA: TGTGCCAGCAACACAGCCGGGGGCGAGCAGTACTTC.

J is TRBJ2-5 and V is TRBV5-1; D unclear. Between the trimmed V and J ends, which lost 0 bases and 2 bases, there was a span of 8 bases. This CDR3 is built from 14 residues. Germline values: CDR1 SGHRS, CDR2 YFSETQ. As DNA, the CDR3 is TGCGCCAGCAGCTTGGGCAGTCAGCAAGAGACCCAGTACTTC. Amino acids: CASSLGSQQETQYF.

The gene calls are TRBV7-9 and TRBJ2-5, with TRBD2 matching 14 bases. CDR3 length equals 17 residues. Germline CDR1 and CDR2: SEHNR and FQNEAQ (reference sequence). V shed 3 bases and J 0 bases; nucleotides not matched to a gene: 3. DNA for the CDR3: TGTGCCAGCAGCTTCGGGACTAGCGGGAGATACCAAGAGACCCAGTACTTC. Its protein product is CASSFGTSGRYQETQYF.

The genes are TRBV12-3 or TRBV12-4 and TRBJ2-1, with D unresolved. CDR3 length: 14 residues. V was cut by 6 bases and J by 7 bases, with 16 bases left in between. The CDR3 sequence: CASRGSTLMNEQFF. Here the CDR3 DNA reads TGTGCCAGCAGGGGTAGCACCCTCATGAATGAGCAGTTCTTC.

On this clonotype: One junction end disagrees with the germline gene, perhaps due to a read error. The gene calls are TRBV28 and TRBJ1-4; no clear D. Germline CDR1 is MDHEN and CDR2 is SYDVKM. The length of the CDR3 is 15 residues. CDR3 sequence reads: CASSSWAATNEKRFF. The CDR3 DNA sequence: TGTGCCAGCAGTTCGTGGGCTGCAACTAATGAAAAACGGTTTTTT.

CDR3 DNA sequence: TGCGCCAGCAGCCAAGTAGGGGGGGTGGATGAGCAGTACTTC. As protein: CASSQVGGVDEQYF. The gene calls are TRBV4-1 and TRBJ2-7; weak D call: TRBD2 (7 bases). CDR1 and CDR2 (germline): MGHRA, YSYEKL. CDR3 length: 14 residues. V lost 1 base and J 7 bases, leaving 14 bases between the germline ends.

The gene calls are TRBV3-1 and TRBJ2-7; possibly TRBD2 for D (6 bases). The V end was cut by 0 bases, the J end by 6 bases, with 12 bases between. The CDR3 totals 14 residues. Germline V gene data show CDR1 as LGHDT and CDR2 as YNNKEL (reference sequence). The CDR3 sequence: CASSQDAGPGEQYF. CDR3 DNA sequence: TGTGCCAGCAGCCAAGATGCGGGACCGGGCGAGCAGTACTTC.

This clonotype appeared a few times. The V gene is TRBV5-1, the J gene TRBJ1-1, with D possibly TRBD1 on 5 matching bases. Germline V CDR1 and CDR2: SGHRS, YFSETQ. The CDR3 is 14 amino acids. Trimming took 1 base from V and 3 from J, leaving 10 bases between them. The CDR3 sequence is CASSLQGAHTEAFF. The CDR3 DNA sequence: TGCGCCAGCAGCTTGCAGGGTGCGCACACTGAAGCTTTCTTT.

The rearrangement uses TRBV30 and TRBJ2-5; 7 bases map to TRBD1. The germline V gene encodes CDR1 GTSNPN and CDR2 SVGIG (reference sequence). The CDR3 consists of 15 residues. V was clipped by 2 bases and J by 0 bases; unmatched bases: 6. For the CDR3, the DNA is TGTGCCTGGAGTAGGGGACAGAAGTACCAAGAGACCCAGTACTTC. Translation: CAWSRGQKYQETQYF. Variable domain in full (rest from reference TRBV30 and TRBJ2-5): SQTIHQWPATLVQPVGSPLSLECTVEGTSNPNLYWYRQAAGRGLQLLFYSVGIGQISSEVPQNLSASRPQDRQFILSSKKLLLSDSGFYLCAWSRGQKYQETQYFGPGTRLLVL.

The chain is built from TRBV9 and TRBJ1-2; D ambiguous. Trimming stripped 4 bases from V and 5 bases from J, with 9 bases between. The CDR3 has 12 amino acids. CDR1 SGDLS and CDR2 YYNGEE come from the germline V gene. The CDR3 spells CASSSIRYGYTF. The CDR3 DNA follows: TGTGCCAGCAGCTCCATCCGGTATGGCTACACCTTC. The whole variable domain, remainder taken from reference TRBV9 and TRBJ1-2, is DSGVTQTPKHLITATGQRVTLRCSPRSGDLSVYWYQQSLDQGLQFLIQYYNGEERAKGNILERFSAQQFPDLHSELNLSSLELGDSALYFCASSSIRYGYTFGSGTRLTVV.